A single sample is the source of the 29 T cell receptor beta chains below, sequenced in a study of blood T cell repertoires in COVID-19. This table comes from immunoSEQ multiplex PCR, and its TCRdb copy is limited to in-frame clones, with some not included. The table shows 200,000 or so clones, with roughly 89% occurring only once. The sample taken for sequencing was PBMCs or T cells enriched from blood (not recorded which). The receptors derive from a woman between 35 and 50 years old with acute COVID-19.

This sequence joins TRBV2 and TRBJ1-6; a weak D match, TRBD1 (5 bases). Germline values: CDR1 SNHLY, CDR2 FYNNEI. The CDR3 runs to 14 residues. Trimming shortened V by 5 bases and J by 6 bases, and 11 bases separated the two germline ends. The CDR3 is CASSRDRVNSPLHF. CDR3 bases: TGTGCCAGCAGTAGAGACAGAGTTAATTCACCCCTCCACTTT.

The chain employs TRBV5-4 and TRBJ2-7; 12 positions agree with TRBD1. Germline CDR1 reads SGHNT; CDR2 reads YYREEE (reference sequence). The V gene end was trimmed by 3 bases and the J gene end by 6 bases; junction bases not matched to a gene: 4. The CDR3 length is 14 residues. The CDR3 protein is CASSSGTGGLEQYF. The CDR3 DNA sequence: TGTGCCAGCAGCTCCGGGACAGGGGGCCTCGAGCAGTACTTC.

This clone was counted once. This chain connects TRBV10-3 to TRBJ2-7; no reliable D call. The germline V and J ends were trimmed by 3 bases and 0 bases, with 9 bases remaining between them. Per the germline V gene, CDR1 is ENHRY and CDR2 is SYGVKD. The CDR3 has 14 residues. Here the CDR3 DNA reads TGTGCCATCAGTGATAGGAGCAGCTCCTACGAGCAGTACTTC. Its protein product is CAISDRSSSYEQYF.

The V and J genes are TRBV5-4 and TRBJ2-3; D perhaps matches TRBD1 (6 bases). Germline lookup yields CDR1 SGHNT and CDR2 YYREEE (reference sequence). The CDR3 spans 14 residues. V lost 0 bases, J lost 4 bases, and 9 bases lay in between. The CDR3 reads CASSLGQVADTQYF. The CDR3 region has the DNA TGTGCCAGCAGCTTGGGACAGGTCGCAGATACGCAGTATTTT.

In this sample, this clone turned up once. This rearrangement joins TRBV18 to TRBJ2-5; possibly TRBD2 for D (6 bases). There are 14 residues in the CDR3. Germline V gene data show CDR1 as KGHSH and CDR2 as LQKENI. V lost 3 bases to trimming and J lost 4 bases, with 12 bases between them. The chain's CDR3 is CASSPEGTGETQYF. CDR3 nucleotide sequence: TGTGCCAGCTCACCGGAGGGGACTGGAGAGACCCAGTACTTC.

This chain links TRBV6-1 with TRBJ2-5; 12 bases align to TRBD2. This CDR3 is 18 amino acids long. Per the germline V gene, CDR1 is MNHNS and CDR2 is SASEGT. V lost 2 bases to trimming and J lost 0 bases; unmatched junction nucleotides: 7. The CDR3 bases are TGTGCCAGCAGTGAACGACTAGCGGGAGTACCATACCAAGAGACCCAGTACTTC. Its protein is CASSERLAGVPYQETQYF.

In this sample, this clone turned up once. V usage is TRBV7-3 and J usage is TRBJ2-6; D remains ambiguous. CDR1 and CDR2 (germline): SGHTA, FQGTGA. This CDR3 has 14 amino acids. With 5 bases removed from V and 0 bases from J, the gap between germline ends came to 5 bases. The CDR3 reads CASSPSSGANVLTF. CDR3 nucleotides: TGTGCCAGCAGCCCGTCCTCTGGGGCCAACGTCCTGACTTTC. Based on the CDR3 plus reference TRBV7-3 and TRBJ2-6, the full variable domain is GAGVSQTPSNKVTEKGKYVELRCDPISGHTALYWYRQSLGQGPEFLIYFQGTGAADDSGLPNDRFFAVRPEGSVSTLKIQRTERGDSAVYLCASSPSSGANVLTFGAGSRLTVL.

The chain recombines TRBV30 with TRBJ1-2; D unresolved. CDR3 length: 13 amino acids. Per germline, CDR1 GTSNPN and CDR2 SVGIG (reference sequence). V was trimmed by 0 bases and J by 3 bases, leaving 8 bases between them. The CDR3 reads CAWSVNLDYGYTF. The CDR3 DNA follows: TGTGCCTGGAGTGTGAACTTGGACTATGGCTACACCTTC.

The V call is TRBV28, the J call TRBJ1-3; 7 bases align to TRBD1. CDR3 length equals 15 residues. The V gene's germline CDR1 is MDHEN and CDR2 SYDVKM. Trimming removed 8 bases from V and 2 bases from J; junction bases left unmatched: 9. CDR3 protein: CASYRQGLAGNTIYF. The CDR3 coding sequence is TGTGCCAGCTACCGACAGGGTTTGGCTGGAAACACCATATATTTT.

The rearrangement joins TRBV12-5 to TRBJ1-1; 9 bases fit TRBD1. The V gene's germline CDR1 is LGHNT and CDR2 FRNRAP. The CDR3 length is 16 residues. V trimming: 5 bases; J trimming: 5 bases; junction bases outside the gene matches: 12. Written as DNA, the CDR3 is TGTGCTAGTGGTCTCTCCGGGACAGGGCGGGGGACTGAAGCTTTCTTT. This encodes CASGLSGTGRGTEAFF. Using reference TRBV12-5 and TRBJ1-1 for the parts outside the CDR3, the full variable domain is DARVTQTPRHKVTEMGQEVTMRCQPILGHNTVFWYRQTMMQGLELLAYFRNRAPLDDSGMPKDRFSAEMPDATLATLKIQPSEPRDSAVYFCASGLSGTGRGTEAFFGQGTRLTVV.

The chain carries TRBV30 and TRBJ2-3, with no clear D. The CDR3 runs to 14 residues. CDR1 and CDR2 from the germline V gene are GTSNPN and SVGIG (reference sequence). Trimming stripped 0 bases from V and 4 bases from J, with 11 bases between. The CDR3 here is CAWSVPPGSDTQYF. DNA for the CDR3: TGTGCCTGGAGTGTACCTCCCGGGTCAGATACGCAGTATTTT. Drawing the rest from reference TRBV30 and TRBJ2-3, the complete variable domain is SQTIHQWPATLVQPVGSPLSLECTVEGTSNPNLYWYRQAAGRGLQLLFYSVGIGQISSEVPQNLSASRPQDRQFILSSKKLLLSDSGFYLCAWSVPPGSDTQYFGPGTRLTVL.

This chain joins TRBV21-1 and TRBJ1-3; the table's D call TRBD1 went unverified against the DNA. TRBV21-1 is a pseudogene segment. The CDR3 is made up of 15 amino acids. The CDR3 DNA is TGTGCCAGCAGCACGCTAGGGGATTCGGTAAACACCATATATTTT. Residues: CASSTLGDSVNTIYF.

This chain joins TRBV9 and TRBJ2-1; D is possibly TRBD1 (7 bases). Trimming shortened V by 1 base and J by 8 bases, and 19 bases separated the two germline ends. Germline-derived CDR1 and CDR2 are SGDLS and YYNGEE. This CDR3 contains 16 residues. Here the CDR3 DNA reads TGTGCCAGCAGCGTAATGGTACAGGGGTCGGGGGATGAGCAGTTCTTC. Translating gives CASSVMVQGSGDEQFF.

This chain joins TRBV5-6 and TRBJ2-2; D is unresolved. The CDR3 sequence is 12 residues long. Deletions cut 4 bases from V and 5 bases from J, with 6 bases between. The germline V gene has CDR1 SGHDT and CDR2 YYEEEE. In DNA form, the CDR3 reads TGTGCCAGCAGCATACTTACCGGGGAGCTGTTTTTT. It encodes CASSILTGELFF.

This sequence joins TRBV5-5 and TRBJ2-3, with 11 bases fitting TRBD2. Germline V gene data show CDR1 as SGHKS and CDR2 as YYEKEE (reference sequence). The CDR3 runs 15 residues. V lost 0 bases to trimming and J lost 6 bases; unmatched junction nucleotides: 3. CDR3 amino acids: CASSLAVAGGDTQYF. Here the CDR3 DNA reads TGTGCCAGCAGCTTGGCGGTAGCGGGGGGGGATACGCAGTATTTT. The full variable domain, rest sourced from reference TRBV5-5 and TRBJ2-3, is DAGVTQSPTHLIKTRGQQVTLRCSPISGHKSVSWYQQVLGQGPQFIFQYYEKEERGRGNFPDRFSARQFPNYSSELNVNALLLGDSALYLCASSLAVAGGDTQYFGPGTRLTVL.

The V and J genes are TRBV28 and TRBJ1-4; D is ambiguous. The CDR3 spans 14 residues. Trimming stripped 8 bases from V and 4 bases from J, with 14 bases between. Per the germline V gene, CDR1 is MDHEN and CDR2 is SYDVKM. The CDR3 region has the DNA TGTGCCAGCTCTGGTGTGGCAGGTAATGAAAAACTGTTTTTT. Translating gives CASSGVAGNEKLFF. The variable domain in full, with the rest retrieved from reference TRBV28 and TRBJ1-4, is DVKVTQSSRYLVKRTGEKVFLECVQDMDHENMFWYRQDPGLGLRLIYFSYDVKMKEKGDIPEGYSVSREKKERFSLILESASTNQTSMYLCASSGVAGNEKLFFGSGTQLSVL.

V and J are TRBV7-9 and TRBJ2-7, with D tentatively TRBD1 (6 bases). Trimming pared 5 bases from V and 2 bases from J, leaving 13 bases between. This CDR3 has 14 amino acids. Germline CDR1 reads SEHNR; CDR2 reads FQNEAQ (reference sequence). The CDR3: CASSGDRRTYEQYF. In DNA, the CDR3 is TGTGCCAGCAGCGGAGACAGGCGAACCTACGAGCAGTACTTC.

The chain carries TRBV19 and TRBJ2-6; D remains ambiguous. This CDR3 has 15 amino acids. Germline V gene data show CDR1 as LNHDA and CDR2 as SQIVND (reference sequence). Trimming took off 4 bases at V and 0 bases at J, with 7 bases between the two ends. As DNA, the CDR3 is TGTGCCAGTAGTAGGGCAGTCTCTGGGGCCAACGTCCTGACTTTC. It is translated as CASSRAVSGANVLTF.

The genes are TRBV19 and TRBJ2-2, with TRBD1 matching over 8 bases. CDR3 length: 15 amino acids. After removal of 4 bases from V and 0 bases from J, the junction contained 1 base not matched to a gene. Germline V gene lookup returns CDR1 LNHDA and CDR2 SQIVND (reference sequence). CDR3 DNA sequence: TGTGCCAGTAGTAGACAGGGGTCGAACACCGGGGAGCTGTTTTTT. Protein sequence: CASSRQGSNTGELFF.

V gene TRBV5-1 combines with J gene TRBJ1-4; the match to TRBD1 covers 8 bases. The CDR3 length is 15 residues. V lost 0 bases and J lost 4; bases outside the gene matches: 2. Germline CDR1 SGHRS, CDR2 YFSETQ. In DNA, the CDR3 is TGCGCCAGCAGCTTGGGACAGGGGCATAATGAAAAACTGTTTTTT. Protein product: CASSLGQGHNEKLFF.

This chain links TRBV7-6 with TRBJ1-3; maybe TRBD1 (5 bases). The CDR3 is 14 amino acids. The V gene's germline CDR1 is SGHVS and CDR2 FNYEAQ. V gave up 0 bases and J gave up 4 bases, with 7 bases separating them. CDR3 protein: CASSLAGGGNTIYF. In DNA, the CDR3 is TGTGCCAGCAGCTTAGCCGGGGGAGGAAACACCATATATTTT.

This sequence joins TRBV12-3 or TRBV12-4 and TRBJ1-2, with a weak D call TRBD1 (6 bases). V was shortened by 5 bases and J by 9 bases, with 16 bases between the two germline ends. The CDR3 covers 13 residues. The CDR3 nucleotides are TGTGCCAGCAGTACAGGGTCGTTTATTAGCTACACCTTC. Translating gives CASSTGSFISYTF.

The CDR3 protein is CASSATAYSNQPQHF. In DNA, the CDR3 is TGTGCCAGCAGCGCGACAGCTTATAGCAATCAGCCCCAGCATTTT. The chain links TRBV2 to TRBJ1-5; perhaps TRBD1 as D (5 bases). Germline V gene lookup returns CDR1 SNHLY and CDR2 FYNNEI. The ends were cut back, 6 bases at V and 0 bases at J, with 12 bases in the middle. The CDR3 is 15 residues long.

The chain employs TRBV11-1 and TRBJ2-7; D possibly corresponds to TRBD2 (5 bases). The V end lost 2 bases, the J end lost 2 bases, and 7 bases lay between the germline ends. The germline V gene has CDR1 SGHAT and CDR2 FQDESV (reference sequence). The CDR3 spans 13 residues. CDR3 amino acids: CASSLFGTYEQYF. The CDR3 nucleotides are TGTGCCAGCAGCTTATTCGGGACCTACGAGCAGTACTTC.

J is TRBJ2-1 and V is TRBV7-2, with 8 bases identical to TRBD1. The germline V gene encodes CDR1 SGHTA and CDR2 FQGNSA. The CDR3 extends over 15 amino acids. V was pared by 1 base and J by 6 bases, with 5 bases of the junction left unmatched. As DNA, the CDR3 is TGTGCCAGCAGCTTAGGACACAGGGGGGCCAATGAGCAGTTCTTC. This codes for CASSLGHRGANEQFF.

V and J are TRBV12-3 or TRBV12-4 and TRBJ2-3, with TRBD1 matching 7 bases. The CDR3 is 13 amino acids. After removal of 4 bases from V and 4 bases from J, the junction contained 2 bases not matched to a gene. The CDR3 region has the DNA TGTGCCAGCAGTTCGACAGGGCCAGATACGCAGTATTTT. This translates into CASSSTGPDTQYF.

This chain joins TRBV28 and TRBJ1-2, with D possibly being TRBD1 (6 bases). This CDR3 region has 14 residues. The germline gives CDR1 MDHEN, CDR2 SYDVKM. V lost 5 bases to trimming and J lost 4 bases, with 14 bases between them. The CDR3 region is CASSLQGLGYGYTF. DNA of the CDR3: TGTGCCAGCAGTCTGCAGGGGCTTGGCTATGGCTACACCTTC.

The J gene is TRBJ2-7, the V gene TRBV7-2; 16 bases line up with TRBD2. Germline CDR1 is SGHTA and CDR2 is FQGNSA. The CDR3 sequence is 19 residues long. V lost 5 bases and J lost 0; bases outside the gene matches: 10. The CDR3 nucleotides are TGTGCCAGCAGCGGGGGACTAGCGGGAGGGCCTACTTTCTCCTACGAGCAGTACTTC. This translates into CASSGGLAGGPTFSYEQYF.

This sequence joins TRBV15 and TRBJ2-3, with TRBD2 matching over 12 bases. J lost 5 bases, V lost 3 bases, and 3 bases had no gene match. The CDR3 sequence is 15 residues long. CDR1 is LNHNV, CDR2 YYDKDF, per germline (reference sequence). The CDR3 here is CATSRKGLAGDTQYF. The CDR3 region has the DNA TGTGCCACCAGCAGGAAGGGACTAGCGGGAGATACGCAGTATTTT.